Following are 15 T cell receptor beta chains from one sample sequenced in a study of cytomegalovirus exposure and HLA in healthy donors. The table came from immunoSEQ multiplex PCR; TCRdb's copy has only in-frame clones and leaves some out. The profile covers approximately 200,000 clones, with roughly 77% appearing a single time and roughly 1.2% taken by the ten largest. The material sequenced was PBMCs. All receptors come from a woman in her twenties or thirties in good health and CMV-seronegative.

Worth noting for this clone: This specimen includes other DNA sequences encoding the same CDR3. The chain combines TRBV5-1 with TRBJ1-2; 8 positions match TRBD1. With V trimmed by 0 bases and J by 4 bases, 2 bases remained unmatched. Looked up from germline, CDR1 is SGHRS and CDR2 is YFSETQ. CDR3 size: 14 residues. Here the CDR3 reads CASSLGTGSYGYTF. For the CDR3, the DNA is TGCGCCAGCAGCTTGGGGACAGGGTCCTATGGCTACACCTTC.

This chain links TRBV28 with TRBJ1-1, with 7 bases identical to TRBD1. This CDR3 is built from 16 residues. The germline gives CDR1 MDHEN, CDR2 SYDVKM. V shed 4 bases, J shed 5 bases, and the junction held 13 bases outside the gene matches. The CDR3 DNA reads TGTGCCAGCAGTTACCCTACCGTAGGGGGCTGGACTGAAGCTTTCTTT. As protein: CASSYPTVGGWTEAFF.

The V call is TRBV29-1, the J call TRBJ1-1; 9 bases map to TRBD1. CDR1 and CDR2 from the germline V gene are SQVTM and ANQGSEA. The junction had 11 bases not matched to a gene; V was cut back by 4 bases and J by 5 bases. This CDR3 region has 15 residues. The CDR3 protein is CSVGRDRVSETEAFF. In DNA, the CDR3 is TGCAGCGTTGGGAGGGACAGGGTTTCAGAAACTGAAGCTTTCTTT. The whole variable domain, filled in from reference TRBV29-1 and TRBJ1-1, reads SAVISQKPSRDICQRGTSLTIQCQVDSQVTMMFWYRQQPGQSLTLIATANQGSEATYESGFVIDKFPISRPNLTFSTLTVSNMSPEDSSIYLCSVGRDRVSETEAFFGQGTRLTVV.

The chain combines TRBV20-1 with TRBJ1-1; no reliable D call. Trimming shortened V by 6 bases and J by 8 bases, and 13 bases separated the two germline ends. Looked up from germline, CDR1 is DFQATT and CDR2 is SNEGSKA (reference sequence). This CDR3 has 11 amino acids. The CDR3 DNA reads as TGCAGTGCGAGACAATTAGCCGAAGCTTTCTTT. Protein product: CSARQLAEAFF.

The V and J genes are TRBV7-6 and TRBJ2-3, with TRBD2 matching 11 bases. The ends lost 5 bases at V and 4 bases at J; junction bases unmatched: 8. Germline V gene data show CDR1 as SGHVS and CDR2 as FNYEAQ. The CDR3 contains 16 residues. Here the CDR3 reads CASSPFSGRAADTQYF. Written as DNA, the CDR3 is TGTGCCAGCAGCCCATTTAGCGGGAGGGCCGCAGATACGCAGTATTTT.

This chain joins TRBV5-1 and TRBJ2-3; TRBD1 is a possible D gene (6 bases). This CDR3 region has 16 residues. CDR1 is SGHRS and CDR2 is YFSETQ in the germline V gene. Trimming removed 0 bases at V and 6 bases at J, with 17 bases between. This CDR3 is CASSLGVGQKRDTQYF. The CDR3 nucleotides are TGCGCCAGCAGCTTGGGGGTGGGACAAAAAAGGGATACGCAGTATTTT.

This chain uses TRBV5-1 with TRBJ2-1; the match to TRBD2 covers 10 bases. The V and J ends lost 1 base and 6 bases, in that order; junction bases with no gene match: 7. The CDR3 contains 16 residues. The V gene's germline CDR1 is SGHRS and CDR2 YFSETQ. This chain's CDR3 is CASSLRPSGSINEQFF. As DNA, the CDR3 is TGCGCCAGCAGCTTGAGGCCTAGCGGGAGTATCAATGAGCAGTTCTTC. The full variable domain, its missing parts supplied by reference TRBV5-1 and TRBJ2-1, is KAGVTQTPRYLIKTRGQQVTLSCSPISGHRSVSWYQQTPGQGLQFLFEYFSETQRNKGNFPGRFSGRQFSNSRSEMNVSTLELGDSALYLCASSLRPSGSINEQFFGPGTRLTVL.

This clone was recorded a few times. This chain links TRBV9 with TRBJ2-7; no reliable D call. The CDR3 totals 13 residues. The ends were cut back, 0 bases at V and 3 bases at J, with 7 bases in the middle. Germline loops: CDR1 SGDLS, CDR2 YYNGEE. CDR3 amino acids: CASSVGPRYEQYF. The DNA of the CDR3 is TGTGCCAGCAGCGTAGGGCCCCGCTACGAGCAGTACTTC.

CDR3 residues: CASSYSELPNTEAFF. The CDR3 DNA sequence: TGTGCCAGCAGTTACTCTGAGCTGCCGAACACTGAAGCTTTCTTT. V is TRBV6-5 and J is TRBJ1-1, with D unresolved. CDR1 and CDR2 from the germline V gene are MNHEY and SVGAGI. The CDR3 spans 15 residues. V shed 0 bases and J shed 1 base, with 9 bases lying between them.

This chain uses TRBV18 with TRBJ1-6, with 7 nucleotides matching TRBD1. Germline V gene sequence: CDR1 KGHSH, CDR2 LQKENI. The CDR3 has 14 amino acids. With 1 base clipped from V and 7 bases from J, the junction kept 1 base outside the gene matches. The CDR3 DNA reads as TGTGCCAGCTCACCACAACAGGGGAATTCACCCCTCCACTTT. Its protein is CASSPQQGNSPLHF.

The chain is built from TRBV7-2 and TRBJ1-2; 7 bases align to TRBD1. This CDR3 spans 16 amino acids. Looked up from germline, CDR1 is SGHTA and CDR2 is FQGNSA. V lost 5 bases and J lost 2; bases outside the gene matches: 11. The CDR3 DNA follows: TGTGCCAGCAGCCCCCGACAGGGTGTCCCCAACTATGGCTACACCTTC. It specifies CASSPRQGVPNYGYTF. Together with reference TRBV7-2 and TRBJ1-2, the CDR3 gives the full variable domain: GAGVSQSPSNKVTEKGKDVELRCDPISGHTALYWYRQSLGQGLEFLIYFQGNSAPDKSGLPSDRFSAERTGGSVSTLTIQRTQQEDSAVYLCASSPRQGVPNYGYTFGSGTRLTVV.

The J gene is TRBJ1-3, the V gene TRBV5-1; D call uncertain. The CDR3 length is 13 residues. Deletions cut 7 bases from V and 0 bases from J, with 8 bases between. Per the germline V gene, CDR1 is SGHRS and CDR2 is YFSETQ. The CDR3 loop reads CASGLSSGNTIYF. CDR3 DNA sequence: TGCGCCAGCGGACTCTCCTCTGGAAACACCATATATTTT.

This rearrangement joins TRBV7-9 to TRBJ2-2, with D possibly matching TRBD2 (6 bases). The germline CDR1 and CDR2 sequences are SEHNR and FQNEAQ (reference sequence). This CDR3 contains 16 residues. V was shortened by 2 bases and J by 3 bases, with 13 bases between the two germline ends. The chain's CDR3 is CASSLWGDSYTGELFF. In DNA form, the CDR3 reads TGTGCCAGCAGCTTATGGGGGGATTCGTACACCGGGGAGCTGTTTTTT.

This sequence joins TRBV30 and TRBJ2-7; 10 nucleotides align to TRBD1. With V trimmed by 2 bases and J by 3 bases, 4 bases remained unmatched. This CDR3 is 14 amino acids long. In germline, CDR1 is GTSNPN, CDR2 SVGIG (reference sequence). In DNA form, the CDR3 reads TGTGCCTGGAGTCTATGGGACAGGGGCTACGAGCAGTACTTC. Its protein product is CAWSLWDRGYEQYF.

The chain employs TRBV29-1 and TRBJ2-6, with D perhaps matching TRBD2 (5 bases). CDR1 is SQVTM and CDR2 is ANQGSEA in the germline V gene. V was clipped by 4 bases and J by 0 bases, with 13 bases between them. The length of the CDR3 is 16 residues. The CDR3 nucleotides are TGCAGCGTTGCTTCAGGAGGATCCTCTGGGGCCAACGTCCTGACTTTC. Its protein is CSVASGGSSGANVLTF.